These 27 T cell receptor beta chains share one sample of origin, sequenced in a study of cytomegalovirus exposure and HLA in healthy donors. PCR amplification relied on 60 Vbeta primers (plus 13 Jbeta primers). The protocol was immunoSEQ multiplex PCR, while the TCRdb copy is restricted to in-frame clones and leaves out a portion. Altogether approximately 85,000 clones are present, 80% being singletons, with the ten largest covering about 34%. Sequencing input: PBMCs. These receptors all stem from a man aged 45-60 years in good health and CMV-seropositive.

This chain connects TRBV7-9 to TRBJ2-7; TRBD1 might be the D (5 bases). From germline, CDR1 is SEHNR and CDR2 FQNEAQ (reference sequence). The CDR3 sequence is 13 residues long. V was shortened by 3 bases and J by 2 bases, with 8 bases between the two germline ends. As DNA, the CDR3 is TGTGCCAGCAGCTTCCAGGGTACCTACGAGCAGTACTTC. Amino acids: CASSFQGTYEQYF.

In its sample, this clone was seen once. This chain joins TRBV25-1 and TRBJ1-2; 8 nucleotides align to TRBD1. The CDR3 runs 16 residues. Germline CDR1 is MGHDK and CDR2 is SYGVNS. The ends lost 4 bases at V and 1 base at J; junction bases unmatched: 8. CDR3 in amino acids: CASSGQGTPFNYGYTF. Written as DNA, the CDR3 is TGTGCCAGCAGTGGACAGGGGACCCCGTTTAACTATGGCTACACCTTC.

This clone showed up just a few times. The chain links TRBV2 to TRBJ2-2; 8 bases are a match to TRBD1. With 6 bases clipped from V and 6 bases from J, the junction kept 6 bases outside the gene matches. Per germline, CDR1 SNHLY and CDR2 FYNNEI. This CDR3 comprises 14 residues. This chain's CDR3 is CASSWPTGAGELFF. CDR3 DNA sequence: TGTGCCAGCAGCTGGCCGACAGGGGCCGGGGAGCTGTTTTTT.

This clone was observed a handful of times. CDR3 sequence: CASSPSDRSYSNQPQHF. The DNA of the CDR3 is TGTGCCAGCTCACCCTCAGACAGAAGCTATAGCAATCAGCCCCAGCATTTT. The genes are TRBV18 and TRBJ1-5; TRBD1 might be the D (5 bases). V was trimmed by 3 bases and J by 0 bases, leaving 15 bases between them. CDR1 is KGHSH and CDR2 is LQKENI in the germline V gene. CDR3 length: 17 amino acids. The full variable domain, rest sourced from reference TRBV18 and TRBJ1-5, is NAGVMQNPRHLVRRRGQEARLRCSPMKGHSHVYWYRQLPEEGLKFMVYLQKENIIDESGMPKERFSAEFPKEGPSILRIQQVVRGDSAAYFCASSPSDRSYSNQPQHFGDGTRLSIL.

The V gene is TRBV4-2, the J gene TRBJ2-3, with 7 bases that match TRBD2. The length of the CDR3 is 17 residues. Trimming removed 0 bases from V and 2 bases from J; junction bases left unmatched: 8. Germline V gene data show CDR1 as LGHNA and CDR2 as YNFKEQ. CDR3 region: CASSQEGPSGYTDTQYF. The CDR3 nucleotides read TGTGCCAGCAGCCAAGAAGGTCCTAGCGGATACACAGATACGCAGTATTTT.

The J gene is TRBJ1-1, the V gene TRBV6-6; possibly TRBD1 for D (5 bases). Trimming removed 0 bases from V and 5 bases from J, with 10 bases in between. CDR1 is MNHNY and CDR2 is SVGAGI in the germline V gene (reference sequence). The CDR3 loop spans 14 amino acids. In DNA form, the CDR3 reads TGTGCCAGCAGTTACTCTCCAAGGACAACTGAAGCTTTCTTT. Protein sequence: CASSYSPRTTEAFF.

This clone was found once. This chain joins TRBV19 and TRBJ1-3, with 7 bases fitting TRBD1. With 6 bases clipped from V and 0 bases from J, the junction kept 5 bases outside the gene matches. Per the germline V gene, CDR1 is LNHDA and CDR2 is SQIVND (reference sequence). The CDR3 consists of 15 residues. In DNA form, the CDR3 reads TGTGCCAGTAGCCGAGACAGGGTCTCTGGAAACACCATATATTTT. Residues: CASSRDRVSGNTIYF.

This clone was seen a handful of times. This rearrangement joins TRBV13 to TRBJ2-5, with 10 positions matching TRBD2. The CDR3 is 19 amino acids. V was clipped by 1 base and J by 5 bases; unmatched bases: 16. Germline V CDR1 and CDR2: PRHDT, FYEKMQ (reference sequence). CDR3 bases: TGTGCCAGCAGCTTAGAAAAGGTCGGGACTAGCGACCTTCGGGAGACCCAGTACTTC. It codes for CASSLEKVGTSDLRETQYF.

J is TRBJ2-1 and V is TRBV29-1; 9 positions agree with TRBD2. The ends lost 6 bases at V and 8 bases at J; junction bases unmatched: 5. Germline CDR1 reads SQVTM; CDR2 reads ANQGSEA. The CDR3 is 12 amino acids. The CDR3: CSVPRTSDEQFF. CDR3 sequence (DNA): TGCAGCGTCCCCCGGACTAGCGATGAGCAGTTCTTC.

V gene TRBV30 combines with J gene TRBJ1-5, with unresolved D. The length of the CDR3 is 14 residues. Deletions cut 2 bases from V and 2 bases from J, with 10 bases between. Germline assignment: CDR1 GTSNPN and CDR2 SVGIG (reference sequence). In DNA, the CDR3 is TGTGCCTGGAGTCCACCCGAGGGCAATCAGCCCCAGCATTTT. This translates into CAWSPPEGNQPQHF.

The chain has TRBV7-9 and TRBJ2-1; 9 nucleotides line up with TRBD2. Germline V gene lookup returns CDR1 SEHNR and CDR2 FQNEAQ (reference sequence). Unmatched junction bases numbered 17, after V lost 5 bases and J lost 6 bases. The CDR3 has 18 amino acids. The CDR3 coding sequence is TGTGCCAGCAGCCCCGCTCTCGGGCCTAGCGGGATGGTCAATGAGCAGTTCTTC. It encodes CASSPALGPSGMVNEQFF.

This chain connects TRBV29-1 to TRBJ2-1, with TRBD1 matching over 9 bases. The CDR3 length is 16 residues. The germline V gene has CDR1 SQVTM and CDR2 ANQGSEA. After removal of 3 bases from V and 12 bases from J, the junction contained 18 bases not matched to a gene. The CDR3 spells CSVDRPGQGFDFWQFF. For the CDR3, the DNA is TGCAGCGTTGATCGACCGGGACAGGGCTTTGATTTTTGGCAGTTCTTC.

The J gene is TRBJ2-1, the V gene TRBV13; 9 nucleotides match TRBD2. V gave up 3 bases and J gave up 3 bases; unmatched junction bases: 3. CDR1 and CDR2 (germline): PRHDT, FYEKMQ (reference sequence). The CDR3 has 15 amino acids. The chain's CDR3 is CASSFETSGYNEQFF. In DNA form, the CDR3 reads TGTGCCAGCAGCTTTGAGACTAGCGGCTACAATGAGCAGTTCTTC.

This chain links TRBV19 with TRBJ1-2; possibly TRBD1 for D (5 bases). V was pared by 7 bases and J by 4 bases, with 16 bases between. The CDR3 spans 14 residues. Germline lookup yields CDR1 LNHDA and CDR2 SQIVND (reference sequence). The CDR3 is CASNRFDRAYGYTF. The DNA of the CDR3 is TGTGCCAGTAACAGGTTCGACAGAGCCTATGGCTACACCTTC.

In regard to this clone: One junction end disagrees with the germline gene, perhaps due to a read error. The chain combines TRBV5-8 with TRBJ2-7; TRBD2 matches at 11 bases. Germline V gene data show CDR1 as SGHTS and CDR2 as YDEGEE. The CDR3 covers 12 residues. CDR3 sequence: CASSWGLAASIF. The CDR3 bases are TGTGCCAGCAGCTGGGGACTAGCGGCCTCCATCTTC.

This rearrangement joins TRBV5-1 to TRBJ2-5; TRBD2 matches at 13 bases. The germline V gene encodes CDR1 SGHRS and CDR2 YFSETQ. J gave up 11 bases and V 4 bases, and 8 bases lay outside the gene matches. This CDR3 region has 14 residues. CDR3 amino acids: CASSALAGGGEQYF. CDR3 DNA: TGCGCCAGCAGCGCACTAGCGGGAGGGGGAGAGCAGTACTTC.

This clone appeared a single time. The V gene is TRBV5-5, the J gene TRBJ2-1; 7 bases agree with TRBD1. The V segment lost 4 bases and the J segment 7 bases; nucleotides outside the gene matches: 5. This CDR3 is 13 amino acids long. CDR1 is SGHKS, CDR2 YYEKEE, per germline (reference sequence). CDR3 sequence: CASSTDRANEQFF. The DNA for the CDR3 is TGTGCCAGCAGCACCGACAGGGCGAATGAGCAGTTCTTC.

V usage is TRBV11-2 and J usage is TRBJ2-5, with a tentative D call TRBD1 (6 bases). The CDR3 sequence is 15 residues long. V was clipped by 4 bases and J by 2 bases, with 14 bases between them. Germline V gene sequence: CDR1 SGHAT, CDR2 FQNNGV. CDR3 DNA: TGTGCCAGCAGCTATACCGGGACACTTCAAGAGACCCAGTACTTC. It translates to CASSYTGTLQETQYF.

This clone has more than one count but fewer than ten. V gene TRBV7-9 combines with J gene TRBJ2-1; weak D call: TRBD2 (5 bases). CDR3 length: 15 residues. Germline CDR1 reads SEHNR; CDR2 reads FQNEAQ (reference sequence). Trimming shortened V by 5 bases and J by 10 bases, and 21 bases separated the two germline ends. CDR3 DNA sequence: TGTGCCAGCAGCGAGGCGATGCTAGCCATAGGCGAGCAGTTCTTC. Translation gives CASSEAMLAIGEQFF.

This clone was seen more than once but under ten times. CDR3 sequence (DNA): TGTGCCAGCAGTGAGTCCCCTCTAGCGGCGCAGTATTTT. Its translation: CASSESPLAAQYF. V and J are TRBV6-4 and TRBJ2-3; 7 nucleotides line up with TRBD2. This CDR3 region has 13 residues. V shed 3 bases, J shed 10 bases, and the junction held 7 bases outside the gene matches. Per germline, CDR1 MRHNA and CDR2 SNTAGT.

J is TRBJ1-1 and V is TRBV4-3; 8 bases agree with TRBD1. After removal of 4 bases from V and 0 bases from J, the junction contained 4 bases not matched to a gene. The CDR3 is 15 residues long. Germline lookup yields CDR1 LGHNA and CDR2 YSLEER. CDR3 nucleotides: TGCGCCAGCAGCCCCCAACAGGGGGTGAACACTGAAGCTTTCTTT. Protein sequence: CASSPQQGVNTEAFF.

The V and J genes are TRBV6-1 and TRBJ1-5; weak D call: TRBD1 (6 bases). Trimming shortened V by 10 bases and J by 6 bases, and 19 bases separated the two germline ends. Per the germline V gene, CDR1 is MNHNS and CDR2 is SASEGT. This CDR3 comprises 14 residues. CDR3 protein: CATAQGTTGQPQHF. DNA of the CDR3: TGTGCCACGGCTCAGGGGACTACCGGTCAGCCCCAGCATTTT.

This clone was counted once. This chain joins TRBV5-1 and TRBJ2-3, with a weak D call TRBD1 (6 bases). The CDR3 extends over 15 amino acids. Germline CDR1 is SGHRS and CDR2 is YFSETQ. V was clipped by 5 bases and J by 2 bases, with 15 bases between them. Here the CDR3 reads CASRQGTINTDTQYF. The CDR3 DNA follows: TGCGCCAGCAGACAGGGAACCATAAACACAGATACGCAGTATTTT.

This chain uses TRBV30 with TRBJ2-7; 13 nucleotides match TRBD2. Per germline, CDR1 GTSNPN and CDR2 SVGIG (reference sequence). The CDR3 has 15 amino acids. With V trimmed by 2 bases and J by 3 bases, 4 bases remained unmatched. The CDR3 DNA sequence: TGTGCCTGGAGTCCGTGGACTAGCGGGGGCTACGAGCAGTACTTC. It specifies CAWSPWTSGGYEQYF.

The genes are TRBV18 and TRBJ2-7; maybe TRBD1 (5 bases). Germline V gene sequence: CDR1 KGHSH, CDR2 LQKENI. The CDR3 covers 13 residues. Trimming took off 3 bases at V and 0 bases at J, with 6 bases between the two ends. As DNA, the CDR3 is TGTGCCAGCTCACCCGACAGCTCCTACGAGCAGTACTTC. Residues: CASSPDSSYEQYF.

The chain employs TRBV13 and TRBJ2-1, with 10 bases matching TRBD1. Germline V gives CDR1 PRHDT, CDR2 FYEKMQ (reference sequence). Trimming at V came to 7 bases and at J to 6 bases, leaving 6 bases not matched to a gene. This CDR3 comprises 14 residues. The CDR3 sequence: CASTFGTGVNEQFF. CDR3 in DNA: TGTGCCAGCACCTTCGGGACAGGGGTCAATGAGCAGTTCTTC. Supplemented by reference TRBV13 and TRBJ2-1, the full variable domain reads AAGVIQSPRHLIKEKRETATLKCYPIPRHDTVYWYQQGPGQDPQFLISFYEKMQSDKGSIPDRFSAQQFSDYHSELNMSSLELGDSALYFCASTFGTGVNEQFFGPGTRLTVL.

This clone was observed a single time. CDR3 DNA sequence: TGTGCCAGCAGTCCGGGAGGGGGCGGGTACGAGCAGTACTTC. This sequence encodes CASSPGGGGYEQYF. The gene calls are TRBV2 and TRBJ2-5, with D perhaps TRBD2 (8 bases). Near its end, the DNA agrees better with TRBJ2-7, so the J call may be wrong. CDR3 size: 14 residues. Germline CDR1 is SNHLY and CDR2 is FYNNEI.